The present TCR beta chain was sequenced within a study of T cells after posttransplantation cyclophosphamide. TCRdb keeps only in-frame clones here, not all; method: immunoSEQ multiplex PCR. This sample has fewer than 35,000 clones, each found more than once. Overall study findings and caveats: Blood and skin or GI T cell repertoires showed limited TRB overlap. Later blood repertoires were often dominated by clones from the donor CD8+ memory compartment. Recipient CMV seropositivity and CMV reactivation strongly tracked TRB clonality.

This CDR3 contains 16 residues. V gave up 4 bases and J gave up 0 bases, with 15 bases separating them. CDR1 and CDR2 from the germline V gene are SGDLS and YYNGEE. In its sample, this clone was seen a few times. The antigen is not known. The related graft donor's blood sample was taken on the day of bone marrow donation. V and J are TRBV9 and TRBJ2-3; the D gene is possibly TRBD1 (6 bases). The TCR originated in a woman aged 25 to 39 in good health and a related stem cell transplant donor. The specimen sequenced was PBMCs. The CDR3 protein is CASSPQTGHSTDTQYF. The CDR3, as DNA: TGTGCCAGCAGCCCACAGACAGGACATAGCACAGATACGCAGTATTTT.